A single sample is the source of the 14 T cell receptor beta chains below, sequenced in a study of monozygotic twins with inflammatory bowel disease. TCRdb reprocessed the 5' RACE reads and stores each CDR3 protein as one record, lacking DNA. This sample's table has 440,000 or so distinct CDR3 sequences. Sequenced input: blood. These receptors came from a human donor with ulcerative colitis or Crohn's disease, or a healthy co-twin of an affected twin (not recorded which).

The V call is TRBV19, the J call TRBJ2-5. The CDR3 is made up of 13 amino acids. CDR1 and CDR2 (germline): LNHDA, SQIVND (reference sequence). The CDR3: CASSIEARKTQYF.

This rearrangement joins TRBV27 to TRBJ2-7; TCRdb indicates TRBD2, and absent DNA this call remains unverified. Germline V CDR1 and CDR2: MNHEY, SMNVEV (reference sequence). The CDR3 extends over 13 amino acids. This CDR3 reads CASSSPGLAGEVF.

V and J are TRBV7-3 and TRBJ2-5; TCRdb indicates TRBD1, and absent DNA this call remains unverified. CDR3 length: 15 amino acids. CDR1 SGHTA and CDR2 FQGTGA come from the germline V gene. The CDR3: CASSLTVGRGETQYF.

This chain uses TRBV5-1 with TRBJ2-7; checking the TCRdb D call of TRBD1 is not possible without DNA. The germline gives CDR1 SGHRS, CDR2 YFSETQ. CDR3 size: 15 residues. CDR3 in amino acids: CASSRGDRGSYEQYF.

The chain couples TRBV28 to TRBJ2-7; as DNA is missing, the TRBD2 call by TCRdb cannot be tested. This CDR3 has 15 amino acids. The germline V gene encodes CDR1 MDHEN and CDR2 SYDVKM. CDR3 in amino acids: CASSLWASGLTEQYF.

The chain joins TRBV4-2 to TRBJ2-2; with no DNA, the TCRdb D assignment of TRBD2 cannot be verified. Per the germline V gene, CDR1 is LGHNA and CDR2 is YNFKEQ. CDR3 length equals 19 residues. The CDR3 sequence: CASSQAGTSGGSNTGELFF.

This chain joins TRBV7-9 and TRBJ1-4; checking the TCRdb D call of TRBD1 is not possible without DNA. The CDR3 sequence is 15 residues long. Germline V lookup: CDR1 SEHNR, CDR2 FQNEAQ (reference sequence). The CDR3 loop is CASSLGQGSNEKLFF.

The chain is built from TRBV10-3 and TRBJ1-1; TCRdb indicates TRBD1, and absent DNA this call remains unverified. From germline, CDR1 is ENHRY and CDR2 SYGVKD. This CDR3 contains 13 residues. CDR3: CAIKGQTNTEAFF.

The genes are TRBV12-3 or TRBV12-4 and TRBJ2-7; the TRBD1 assignment by TCRdb is unverifiable without DNA. This CDR3 has 13 residues. CDR3 in amino acids: CASSPLGLYEQYF.

The chain has TRBV3-1 and TRBJ1-6; TCRdb's D gene call, TRBD1, goes unchecked for lack of DNA. CDR3 length equals 16 residues. CDR1 and CDR2 from the germline V gene are LGHDT and YNNKEL (reference sequence). CDR3 residues: CASSPWDSSYNSPLHF.

The J gene is TRBJ2-1, the V gene TRBV30; the TCRdb call, TRBD1, lacks DNA for checking. CDR1 is GTSNPN, CDR2 SVGIG, per germline (reference sequence). CDR3 length: 13 residues. This CDR3 is CARTPGGWNEQFF.

The V gene is TRBV5-1, the J gene TRBJ2-7; the TCRdb D gene call, TRBD1, has no DNA to confirm it. The germline CDR1 and CDR2 sequences are SGHRS and YFSETQ. The CDR3 contains 13 residues. This CDR3 reads CASSLGQFYEQYF.

The V gene is TRBV19, the J gene TRBJ2-1; TCRdb's D gene call, TRBD2, goes unchecked for lack of DNA. The CDR3 runs 19 residues. CDR1 and CDR2 (germline): LNHDA, SQIVND (reference sequence). Here the CDR3 reads CASSIDLLLAGGLYNEQFF.

The chain has TRBV29-1 and TRBJ2-5; TCRdb lists TRBD2, though no DNA is available to test this call. Germline V CDR1 and CDR2: SQVTM, ANQGSEA. The CDR3 runs 13 residues. The CDR3 reads CSVSGRGQETQYF.